The TCR beta chain described here comes from a study of regulatory T cells in long-lasting Graves disease. This clonotype was seen many times. The ends were cut back, 0 bases at V and 5 bases at J, with 11 bases in the middle. CDR1 is SGHAT and CDR2 is FQNNGV in the germline V gene. The CDR3 loop spans 14 amino acids. The sample's time point: persistent/refractory GD, antithyroid drugs over 5 years with positive TRAb. TCR sequences were obtained from RNA taken from PBMCs. With iRepertoire HTBI primers and Arm-PCR of CDR3 regions, TCR beta libraries were built. TCRdb used MiXCR to reprocess the multiplex PCR reads, holding one entry per CDR3 protein. The data show roughly 500,000 distinct CDR3 sequences, about 22% seen once.

This chain links TRBV11-2 with TRBJ2-7; unclear D gene. The receptor's source is a female donor with Graves disease. The sample here was peripheral blood mononuclear cells (PBMCs), taken when the disease was refractory, from a patient treated with antithyroid drugs. CDR3 sequence: CASSLDLQENEQYF. Written as DNA, the CDR3 is TGTGCCAGCAGCTTAGATTTGCAAGAAAACGAGCAGTACTTC.